The sequence of this T cell receptor (beta chain) was determined in a study of CD8 T cells in ankylosing spondylitis. Study-level results: Ankylosing spondylitis blood appeared to be characterized by a TCR beta motif of under ten highly homologous variants. Peripheral blood held disease-linked clones only at relatively low frequency, and these were CD8+. Previously reported in reactive arthritis synovial fluid and blood were some of the motif variants. Significant enrichment of disease-linked clones was reportedly seen in matched ankylosing spondylitis synovial fluid.

The CDR3 loop spans 17 amino acids. The trim removed 0 bases at V and 6 bases at J, leaving 11 bases unmatched. The germline gives CDR1 DFQATT, CDR2 SNEGSKA (reference sequence). Making use of molecular barcodes, quantitative 5'-RACE generated TCR beta libraries. Each CDR3 protein gets one entry after TCRdb re-called the 5' RACE reads with MiXCR. Among about 510,000 distinct CDR3 sequences, approximately 5% were seen once, and the ten largest hold 3% to 4.5%. This clonotype was detected ten times or more. Its cognate antigen is unknown. The TCR originated in a male donor with ankylosing spondylitis. The chain recombines TRBV20-1 with TRBJ2-1; 10 bases fit TRBD2. The sample consisted of blood, either unsorted or a sorted T cell fraction (not recorded which). CDR3 nucleotides: TGCAGTGCTAGAGATCCAACGGGACTAGCGTCCGTCAATGAGCAGTTCTTC. Amino acids: CSARDPTGLASVNEQFF.